This T cell receptor beta chain was found in a study of T-cell memory formation after mild COVID-19 (dated by TCRdb to the early 2020s). At the level of the whole study: TCR sequence clusters from the two donors were found to be largely donor specific. In two donors, T-cell clones that expanded and contracted after mild COVID-19 were followed by sequencing TCRalpha and TCRbeta repertoires longitudinally. Two young, previously healthy adult volunteers, one female and one male, were included in the cohort. Results the study describes overall, beyond this receptor: SARS-CoV-2 specificity was not confirmed for the second-wave clones peaking on day 37. The detection of some responding clones in pre-infection memory suggests that pre-existing cross-reactive memory T cells joined the SARS-CoV-2 response. The study covered only a couple of mild cases, and larger cohorts including severe cases with pre-infection samples were considered necessary. Contracting CD4+ clones were located mainly in the CM and EM memory subsets, whereas CD8+ clones were found to be enriched in EMRA. Clones that contracted from day 15 to 85 showed balanced CD4/CD8 phenotypes, whereas a second wave of clones that expanded from day 15 to 37 leaned towards CD4+.

Points on this clonotype: Its antigen is unknown. Base qualities were left out, and no much larger clone turns up one base away.

The sample was run on an Illumina NovaSeq 6000. TCRalpha and TCRbeta cDNA libraries were constructed by 5'RACE with constant-segment primers, with sample barcodes and unique molecular identifiers being introduced. RNA was extracted from every sample with Trizol reagent. Amplification of the libraries took two PCR steps, and the second step added a second sample barcode plus Illumina TruSeq adapters. The libraries were sequenced on an Illumina NovaSeq using 2 x 150 bp paired-end reads. The original methods were these. Demultiplexing of reads and collapsing into UMI-guided consensus sequences were performed with migec v1.2.7. Using mixcr v2.1.11, UMI consensuses were aligned to TRA and TRB V and J templates and then assembled into clonotypes. A clonotype was counted as expanded or contracted only if both edgeR and NoisET called the change significant, with noise models trained on biological replicates. For edgeR calls, a false discovery rate-adjusted p below 0.01 and a log2 fold-change threshold of 1 were applied. As an exploratory analysis of dynamics, max-normalized trajectories of the 1000 most abundant clonotypes were examined with PCA combined with hierarchical clustering. Separately sequenced CD4+ and CD8+ repertoires were used to assign the CD4 or CD8 phenotype of responding clones. In TCRdb, the public reads were trimmed at Q25 with fastp and aligned with MiXCR, with productive beta chains retained. Each CDR3 protein appears once, grouped with its most common genes and DNA. In this record, the V and J calls reflect TCRdb's handling and not the investigators' own analysis. The sample has roughly 130,000 distinct CDR3 sequences on record, around 15% of them singletons. The ten top clones hold around 4.8% of the sample.

Ficoll-Paque density gradient centrifugation was used to isolate PBMCs. The CDR3 runs 17 residues from the cysteine to the phenylalanine. CDR3 DNA only is kept here, 51 bases in frame from base 1. Sequences MNHEY (CDR1) and SVGAGI (CDR2) are obtained from the germline V gene. The V and J ends are trimmed by 0 bases and 4 bases, leaving 18 bases between them. The rearrangement combines TRBV6-5 with TRBJ2-5; TRBD2 could be the D gene, as 6 bases match. This TCR was recovered from a man between 18 and 29 years old who had mild COVID-19 (a few samples of this study predate the infection). The sample titles of this study are shuffled in the database, so cell type and time point are left out; the donor was told from shared clones. The sequencing input was PBMCs or a T cell subset sorted from them (not recorded which). The DNA is as follows: TGTGCCAGCAGTTACTCGAGTATTCCGAGCGGGCGAGAGACCCAGTACTTC. This encodes CASSYSSIPSGRETQYF.